These 10 T cell receptor beta chains were sequenced from one sample in a study of CD8 T cells in ankylosing spondylitis. TCRdb independently ran MiXCR on the 5' RACE reads; one entry per CDR3 protein. This table has 310,000 or so distinct CDR3 sequences, about 19% appearing once. Specimen: blood, either unsorted or a sorted T cell fraction (not recorded which). The receptors come from a male donor with ankylosing spondylitis or in good health (not recorded which).

In its sample, this clonotype was seen many times. The chain uses TRBV28 and TRBJ2-2, with 9 bases lining up with TRBD2. CDR1 MDHEN and CDR2 SYDVKM come from the germline V gene. V gave up 10 bases and J gave up 5 bases; unmatched junction bases: 8. The CDR3 consists of 14 residues. As DNA, the CDR3 is TGTGCCACCACGCGGGGGGGCCCGACCGGGGAGCTGTTTTTT. Translating it yields CATTRGGPTGELFF.

This clonotype was detected a few times. The chain carries TRBV3-1 and TRBJ2-2; D gene ambiguous. V dropped 4 bases and J dropped 6 bases, with 9 bases sitting between them. Germline CDR1 is LGHDT and CDR2 is YNNKEL (reference sequence). CDR3 length equals 13 residues. The CDR3 DNA reads TGTGCCAGCAGCCCTGGGCCCCCCGGGGAGCTGTTTTTT. This encodes CASSPGPPGELFF.

The chain carries TRBV5-4 and TRBJ2-1; 10 nucleotides line up with TRBD1. The CDR3 is 17 amino acids. The V gene's germline CDR1 is SGHNT and CDR2 YYREEE (reference sequence). J gave up 1 base and V 10 bases, and 14 bases lay outside the gene matches. The CDR3, as DNA: TGTGCCCTCCGGGGGAGCTCGGGACAGGGGTCCTACAATGAGCAGTTCTTC. Translating gives CALRGSSGQGSYNEQFF.

This chain links TRBV5-5 with TRBJ2-5; D uncertain. Germline CDR1 and CDR2: SGHKS and YYEKEE (reference sequence). Trimming cost V 6 bases and J 5 bases, with 26 bases left between them. The CDR3 is made up of 17 amino acids. The CDR3 region has the DNA TGTGCCAGCACAATGGAACCAGGACGGGTCGCTAGGGAGACCCAGTACTTC. As protein: CASTMEPGRVARETQYF.

This clonotype was observed a single time. This chain uses TRBV7-6 with TRBJ2-2; D may match TRBD1 or TRBD2 (5 bases each). The CDR3 is 15 amino acids. V was clipped by 5 bases and J by 6 bases, with 16 bases between them. The germline gives CDR1 SGHVS, CDR2 FNYEAQ. The DNA of the CDR3 is TGTGCCAGCAGCCGTCATGACGGGGCGTCCGGGGAGCTGTTTTTT. Translating gives CASSRHDGASGELFF.

This clonotype has a handful of counts. The chain joins TRBV15 to TRBJ2-7; the D gene could be TRBD1 or TRBD2 (5 bases each). Germline assignment: CDR1 LNHNV and CDR2 YYDKDF (reference sequence). The length of the CDR3 is 14 residues. CDR3: CAPPGTEDSYEQYV. The CDR3 nucleotides read TGTGCACCCCCCGGGACGGAGGATTCCTACGAGCAGTACGTC.

This clonotype was counted at least ten times. In DNA form, the CDR3 reads TGTGCCAGCAGTTTAGCAGGAGCAAATAGCAATCAGCCCCAGCATTTT. It codes for CASSLAGANSNQPQHF. This chain uses TRBV27 with TRBJ1-5; D gene unclear. Trimming shortened V by 2 bases and J by 0 bases, and 11 bases separated the two germline ends. The CDR3 has 16 residues. CDR1 and CDR2 (germline): MNHEY, SMNVEV (reference sequence).

This clonotype has more than one count but fewer than ten. The J gene is TRBJ2-5, the V gene TRBV29-1; 8 bases fit TRBD2. V shed 6 bases and J 4 bases; nucleotides not matched to a gene: 4. The CDR3 has 12 amino acids. The V gene's germline CDR1 is SQVTM and CDR2 ANQGSEA. CDR3 in amino acids: CSVSGRGETQYF. For the CDR3, the DNA is TGCAGCGTGAGCGGGAGAGGAGAGACCCAGTACTTC.

The rearrangement joins TRBV5-1 to TRBJ2-1; D unclear. The germline V and J ends were trimmed by 4 bases and 14 bases, with 19 bases remaining between them. Germline loops: CDR1 SGHRS, CDR2 YFSETQ. The CDR3 covers 13 residues. CDR3 protein: CASSTTDLPTKFF. Written as DNA, the CDR3 is TGCGCCAGCAGCACGACCGATCTGCCTACGAAGTTCTTC.

The chain uses TRBV18 and TRBJ2-1; the match to TRBD2 covers 11 bases. Unmatched junction bases numbered 7, after V lost 3 bases and J lost 6 bases. Germline-derived CDR1 and CDR2 are KGHSH and LQKENI. The CDR3 is made up of 16 amino acids. CDR3 amino acids: CASSPNLAGGPNEQFF. The CDR3, as DNA: TGTGCCAGCTCACCGAATCTAGCGGGAGGTCCCAATGAGCAGTTCTTC.